This TCR beta chain was sequenced for a study of T cell changes during pregnancy in multiple sclerosis. The germline V gene has CDR1 MNHEY and CDR2 SVGAGI. Deletions cut 5 bases from V and 7 bases from J, with 12 bases between. The CDR3 sequence is 13 residues long. Here immunoSEQ multiplex PCR was the method, and the copy in TCRdb shows in-frame clones only, minus some. The repertoire consists of about 49,000 clones, with over 90% occurring once and the leading ten covering roughly 0.98%. The origin of this receptor is a female donor with multiple sclerosis, enrolled in a pregnancy study. The chain combines TRBV6-5 with TRBJ1-5, with a weak D call TRBD1 (5 bases). Specimen: peripheral blood, collected after pregnancy. CDR3 protein: CASSHLQGQPQHF. The CDR3 DNA is TGTGCCAGCAGTCACCTGCAGGGACAGCCCCAGCATTTT.